These 30 T cell receptor beta chains came from one sample sequenced in a study of blood T cells in healthy people across ages. It was with a sample-barcoded 5' primer and a J-beta primer mix that a second PCR of about 7 to 12 cycles was run. TCRdb passed the 5' RACE reads through MiXCR, listing each CDR3 protein once. The data contain roughly 1.9 million distinct CDR3 sequences, approximately 39% of them singletons. Sample: blood. The receptors here all came from a human donor in good health.

The rearrangement uses TRBV7-9 and TRBJ1-5; D gene ambiguous. The CDR3 is made up of 12 amino acids. Deletions cut 6 bases from V and 7 bases from J, with 10 bases between. Germline loops: CDR1 SEHNR, CDR2 FQNEAQ (reference sequence). CDR3 loop: CASSDFQQPQHF. The CDR3 DNA is TGTGCCAGCAGTGACTTCCAACAGCCCCAGCATTTT.

In nucleotides, the CDR3 is TGTGCCAGCAGCTCCCTACAGGGATATAGCAATCAGCCCCAGCATTTT. Protein: CASSSLQGYSNQPQHF. The chain recombines TRBV7-2 with TRBJ1-5; D is perhaps TRBD1 (6 bases). The CDR3 covers 16 residues. V was clipped by 4 bases and J by 0 bases, with 13 bases between them. Germline CDR1 is SGHTA and CDR2 is FQGNSA. Complete variable domain (other parts from reference TRBV7-2 and TRBJ1-5): GAGVSQSPSNKVTEKGKDVELRCDPISGHTALYWYRQSLGQGLEFLIYFQGNSAPDKSGLPSDRFSAERTGGSVSTLTIQRTQQEDSAVYLCASSSLQGYSNQPQHFGDGTRLSIL.

The rearrangement joins TRBV20-1 to TRBJ1-2; no firm D call. The V and J ends lost 6 bases and 8 bases respectively, with 13 bases between them. Germline CDR1 reads DFQATT; CDR2 reads SNEGSKA (reference sequence). The CDR3 runs to 11 residues. The CDR3 here is CSAARRQGYTF. CDR3 coding DNA: TGCAGTGCGGCTCGGCGGCAAGGCTACACCTTC.

This clonotype was seen only a few times. The chain recombines TRBV20-1 with TRBJ1-1, with D maybe TRBD1 (6 bases). The germline V gene has CDR1 DFQATT and CDR2 SNEGSKA (reference sequence). Trimming removed 0 bases at V and 9 bases at J, with 17 bases between. This CDR3 has 14 amino acids. CDR3 loop: CSARDMDSELKAFF. The CDR3, as DNA: TGCAGTGCTAGAGATATGGACAGCGAACTTAAAGCTTTCTTT.

Details on this clonotype: The junction and the germline gene differ at one end; a read error may be behind it. The chain employs TRBV10-3 and TRBJ1-2, with D maybe TRBD1 (5 bases). The germline V gene encodes CDR1 ENHRY and CDR2 SYGVKD. The CDR3 is made up of 14 amino acids. CDR3 region: CATSGARDVYGYTF. The CDR3 DNA reads as TGTGCCACCAGTGGGGCCCGGGACGTCTATGGCTACACCTTC.

Note on this clonotype: The junction shows a germline mismatch at one end, possibly a read error. This chain joins TRBV2 and TRBJ1-5; D call uncertain. CDR3 length: 17 residues. Germline CDR1 reads SNHLY; CDR2 reads FYNNEI. The CDR3 DNA follows: TGTGCCAGCGGTGAGGGTTGGGGTTTCTCTCGCAATCAGCCCCAGCATTTT. It encodes CASGEGWGFSRNQPQHF.

This clonotype was counted only a few times. This rearrangement joins TRBV5-6 to TRBJ2-1, with 9 bases that match TRBD1. CDR1 is SGHDT and CDR2 is YYEEEE in the germline V gene. There are 16 residues in the CDR3. J gave up 4 bases and V 4 bases, and 9 bases lay outside the gene matches. The chain's CDR3 is CASSSGTGFGYNEQFF. The CDR3 DNA is TGTGCCAGCAGCAGCGGGACAGGGTTTGGGTACAATGAGCAGTTCTTC.

This sequence joins TRBV20-1 and TRBJ2-1; no clear D. The germline V and J ends were trimmed by 0 bases and 13 bases, with 7 bases remaining between them. CDR3 length: 10 residues. Germline V gene data show CDR1 as DFQATT and CDR2 as SNEGSKA (reference sequence). The chain's CDR3 is CSAREGFQFF. Here the CDR3 DNA reads TGCAGTGCTAGAGAAGGTTTCCAGTTCTTC.

This clonotype was recorded a few times. This chain links TRBV29-1 with TRBJ2-4, with D maybe TRBD1 (7 bases). The J call is in doubt because the DNA end fits TRBJ2-5 better. The CDR3 consists of 13 residues. Germline-derived CDR1 and CDR2 are SQVTM and ANQGSEA. CDR3 in amino acids: CSVEGQGGETQYF. The CDR3 nucleotides are TGCAGCGTTGAAGGGCAGGGGGGAGAGACCCAGTACTTC.

The chain joins TRBV5-1 to TRBJ2-3; maybe TRBD2 (6 bases). CDR1 and CDR2 (germline): SGHRS, YFSETQ. Trimming pared 1 base from V and 3 bases from J, leaving 15 bases between. The CDR3 consists of 16 residues. The CDR3 DNA is TGCGCCAGCAGCTTGCTAATCGGCGGGGAGACAGATACGCAGTATTTT. It encodes CASSLLIGGETDTQYF.

This clonotype was seen a handful of times. The chain couples TRBV7-2 to TRBJ1-2; weak D call: TRBD1 (6 bases). This CDR3 has 13 amino acids. The germline gives CDR1 SGHTA, CDR2 FQGNSA. Trimming left V 2 bases short and J 11 bases short, with 15 bases between. The DNA for the CDR3 is TGTGCCAGCAGCTTACAGGGGCTCCAGGGGTACACCTTC. As protein: CASSLQGLQGYTF.

The table lists this clonotype with many counts. V usage is TRBV24-1 and J usage is TRBJ2-7; D unclear. There are 12 residues in the CDR3. The V and J ends lost 0 bases and 3 bases respectively, with 2 bases between them. Germline V gene lookup returns CDR1 KGHDR and CDR2 SFDVKD. The CDR3 here is CATSDLGYEQYF. CDR3 nucleotide sequence: TGTGCCACCAGTGATTTGGGCTACGAGCAGTACTTC.

The rearrangement links TRBV29-1 to TRBJ2-3; D is ambiguous. Germline assignment: CDR1 SQVTM and CDR2 ANQGSEA. CDR3 length: 14 amino acids. Between the trimmed V and J ends, which lost 3 bases and 4 bases, there was a span of 14 bases. Here the CDR3 reads CSVEWSMSPDTQYF. Here the CDR3 DNA reads TGCAGCGTTGAGTGGTCGATGTCCCCAGATACGCAGTATTTT.

The chain employs TRBV7-2 and TRBJ2-5; 8 bases fit TRBD2. The V and J ends lost 0 bases and 4 bases, in that order; junction bases with no gene match: 16. Germline lookup yields CDR1 SGHTA and CDR2 FQGNSA. The CDR3 runs to 19 residues. CDR3 residues: CASSLAPPGLGAPGETQYF. DNA of the CDR3: TGTGCCAGCAGCTTAGCGCCGCCGGGACTAGGAGCGCCGGGAGAGACCCAGTACTTC.

The genes are TRBV12-3 or TRBV12-4 and TRBJ2-7, with D possibly matching TRBD2 (6 bases). Deletions cut 6 bases from V and 7 bases from J, with 16 bases between. The CDR3 length is 13 residues. CDR3 protein: CASRRTGADEQYF. The DNA for the CDR3 is TGTGCCAGCAGAAGGACGGGAGCAGATGAGCAGTACTTC.

The J gene is TRBJ2-7, the V gene TRBV6-2 or TRBV6-3, with D possibly matching TRBD1 (5 bases). V was pared by 7 bases and J by 5 bases, with 12 bases between. Germline CDR1 MNHEY, CDR2 SVGEGT. The CDR3 is made up of 12 amino acids. This chain's CDR3 is CASTGMFDEQYF. Here the CDR3 DNA reads TGTGCCAGCACAGGGATGTTTGACGAGCAGTACTTC.

The chain is built from TRBV12-3 or TRBV12-4 and TRBJ1-2, with D perhaps TRBD1 (5 bases). This CDR3 is 15 amino acids long. Trimming took off 1 base at V and 7 bases at J, with 16 bases between the two ends. CDR3: CASSLGAYQGSGYTF. In DNA, the CDR3 is TGTGCCAGCAGTTTAGGGGCTTACCAGGGAAGTGGCTACACCTTC.

J is TRBJ2-7 and V is TRBV20-1; TRBD1 agrees at 7 bases. The CDR3 is 14 amino acids. Germline CDR1 DFQATT, CDR2 SNEGSKA (reference sequence). Unmatched junction bases numbered 11, after V lost 0 bases and J lost 9 bases. The CDR3 sequence: CSARDTGAGESQYF. In nucleotides, the CDR3 is TGCAGTGCTAGAGATACAGGGGCCGGCGAGTCGCAGTACTTC.

The CDR3 is CSARNSALGSYNEQFF. The CDR3 nucleotides read TGCAGTGCTAGGAATTCGGCCTTGGGCTCCTACAATGAGCAGTTCTTC. The J gene is TRBJ2-1, the V gene TRBV20-1; D is unresolved. The CDR3 contains 16 residues. The germline gives CDR1 DFQATT, CDR2 SNEGSKA (reference sequence). Trimming pared 3 bases from V and 0 bases from J, leaving 15 bases between.

The J gene is TRBJ1-1, the V gene TRBV5-1; D ambiguous. This CDR3 spans 16 amino acids. Germline-derived CDR1 and CDR2 are SGHRS and YFSETQ. Trimming took off 4 bases at V and 0 bases at J, with 16 bases between the two ends. CDR3 sequence: CASSPSNRRLNTEAFF. Here the CDR3 DNA reads TGCGCCAGCAGCCCCTCTAATCGAAGGTTGAACACTGAAGCTTTCTTT.

The chain employs TRBV7-2 and TRBJ1-1; a weak D match, TRBD1 (5 bases). Germline CDR1 reads SGHTA; CDR2 reads FQGNSA. Trimming stripped 6 bases from V and 1 base from J, with 12 bases between. This CDR3 is 14 amino acids long. The CDR3 is CASRYGHTNTEAFF. In DNA, the CDR3 is TGTGCCAGCAGGTACGGACATACGAACACTGAAGCTTTCTTT. The full variable domain, completed using reference TRBV7-2 and TRBJ1-1, is GAGVSQSPSNKVTEKGKDVELRCDPISGHTALYWYRQSLGQGLEFLIYFQGNSAPDKSGLPSDRFSAERTGGSVSTLTIQRTQQEDSAVYLCASRYGHTNTEAFFGQGTRLTVV.

The V and J genes are TRBV7-9 and TRBJ1-2, with D possibly being TRBD1 (5 bases). Germline CDR1 and CDR2: SEHNR and FQNEAQ (reference sequence). There are 14 residues in the CDR3. V was clipped by 4 bases and J by 5 bases, with 14 bases between them. The CDR3 spells CASSCTGRNYGYTF. CDR3 nucleotides: TGTGCCAGCAGCTGCACAGGCCGTAATTATGGCTACACCTTC.

This clonotype was picked up a small number of times. The CDR3 DNA sequence: TGTGCCAGCAGCTTAGCGGGACCGGGACAAGAGACCCAGTACTTC. Its translation: CASSLAGPGQETQYF. The chain is built from TRBV7-7 and TRBJ2-5; D might be TRBD1 or TRBD2, each matching 5 bases. The CDR3 loop spans 15 amino acids. Deletions cut 0 bases from V and 2 bases from J, with 10 bases between. Germline CDR1 SSHAT, CDR2 FNYEAQ (reference sequence).

The V and J genes are TRBV7-9 and TRBJ2-3; D perhaps matches TRBD2 (6 bases). Germline CDR1 is SEHNR and CDR2 is FQNEAQ (reference sequence). The V end was cut by 5 bases, the J end by 7 bases, with 19 bases between. There are 15 residues in the CDR3. Written as DNA, the CDR3 is TGTGCCAGCAGCAATCGACTAGTGTACATGAATACGCAGTATTTT. Translated: CASSNRLVYMNTQYF.

V usage is TRBV7-2 and J usage is TRBJ1-2; 9 nucleotides line up with TRBD1. The CDR3 loop spans 17 amino acids. V lost 5 bases to trimming and J lost 4 bases; unmatched junction nucleotides: 14. Looked up from germline, CDR1 is SGHTA and CDR2 is FQGNSA. The CDR3 sequence is CASSRLTRDRAFYGYTF. CDR3 DNA: TGTGCCAGCAGCCGGCTTACAAGGGACAGGGCTTTCTATGGCTACACCTTC. The entire variable domain, with the rest obtained from reference TRBV7-2 and TRBJ1-2, is as follows: GAGVSQSPSNKVTEKGKDVELRCDPISGHTALYWYRQSLGQGLEFLIYFQGNSAPDKSGLPSDRFSAERTGGSVSTLTIQRTQQEDSAVYLCASSRLTRDRAFYGYTFGSGTRLTVV.

The rearrangement joins TRBV4-3 to TRBJ2-6; 8 nucleotides align to TRBD1. Germline CDR1 reads LGHNA; CDR2 reads YSLEER. This CDR3 has 19 amino acids. V lost 3 bases to trimming and J lost 1 base; unmatched junction nucleotides: 11. CDR3 loop: CASSQETGAILSGANVLTF. CDR3 nucleotides: TGCGCCAGCAGCCAGGAGACAGGGGCTATCTTATCTGGGGCCAACGTCCTGACTTTC.

This clonotype was seen only a few times. The chain combines TRBV18 with TRBJ1-2; TRBD1 might be the D (5 bases). V lost 5 bases to trimming and J lost 8 bases, with 18 bases between them. Germline V CDR1 and CDR2: KGHSH, LQKENI. The CDR3 is made up of 14 amino acids. The CDR3 region has the DNA TGTGCCAGCTCAGGATCAACTCAGGGTTACGGCTACACCTTC. Translated: CASSGSTQGYGYTF. The whole variable domain, filled in from reference TRBV18 and TRBJ1-2, reads NAGVMQNPRHLVRRRGQEARLRCSPMKGHSHVYWYRQLPEEGLKFMVYLQKENIIDESGMPKERFSAEFPKEGPSILRIQQVVRGDSAAYFCASSGSTQGYGYTFGSGTRLTVV.

Comment on this clonotype: A read error may produce the germline difference seen at one junction end. The genes are TRBV5-6 and TRBJ2-3, with D maybe TRBD2 (6 bases). The V gene's germline CDR1 is SGHDT and CDR2 YYEEEE. The CDR3 runs to 13 residues. In DNA, the CDR3 is TGTGCCAACAGCACGGGACTGTTGGATACGCAGTATTTT. Its protein product is CANSTGLLDTQYF.

This clonotype was observed a single time. V usage is TRBV3-1 and J usage is TRBJ2-1; 9 bases line up with TRBD2. There are 13 residues in the CDR3. The trim removed 5 bases at V and 10 bases at J, leaving 6 bases unmatched. CDR1 and CDR2 (germline): LGHDT, YNNKEL (reference sequence). Here the CDR3 DNA reads TGTGCCAGCAGCTCCTCTAGCGGGGTCGAGCAGTTCTTC. Its translation is CASSSSSGVEQFF.

This clonotype appeared once. The rearrangement links TRBV6-2 or TRBV6-3 to TRBJ2-7; D unresolved. The CDR3 runs to 12 residues. Germline CDR1 MNHEY, CDR2 SVGEGT. V was pared by 2 bases and J by 5 bases, with 7 bases between. This CDR3 is CASSYQIDEQYF. CDR3 DNA: TGTGCCAGCAGTTACCAGATCGACGAGCAGTACTTC.